One sample yielded the 20 T cell receptor beta chains listed below, sequenced in a study of cytomegalovirus exposure and HLA in healthy donors. The PCR made use of 60 Vbeta and 13 Jbeta primers. Profiling relied on immunoSEQ multiplex PCR, and the TCRdb table lists in-frame clones only, not all of them. The profile covers more than 95,000 clones, with 76% appearing a single time and around 8.4% taken by the ten largest. Sequenced: PBMCs. These receptors were taken from a man in his forties in good health and CMV-seropositive.

Here the CDR3 DNA reads TGCGCCAGCAGCCAAGAGAGAATTGGAGGGTACAATGAGCAGTTCTTC. Protein sequence: CASSQERIGGYNEQFF. The chain employs TRBV4-3 and TRBJ2-1, with D possibly matching TRBD2 (6 bases). This CDR3 has 16 residues. Trimming shortened V by 0 bases and J by 4 bases, and 13 bases separated the two germline ends. Per the germline V gene, CDR1 is LGHNA and CDR2 is YSLEER.

This clone was seen only once. The genes are TRBV29-1 and TRBJ1-1; 8 nucleotides agree with TRBD1. V shed 4 bases and J 5 bases; nucleotides not matched to a gene: 6. The CDR3 is 13 residues long. Germline V gives CDR1 SQVTM, CDR2 ANQGSEA. The CDR3 nucleotides are TGCAGCGTTGGGAACAGGGGGGGGACTGAAGCTTTCTTT. It is translated as CSVGNRGGTEAFF.

The chain recombines TRBV18 with TRBJ2-3, with 8 bases that match TRBD2. V dropped 6 bases and J dropped 1; count of bases not matched to a gene: 3. CDR3 length: 14 amino acids. Per germline, CDR1 KGHSH and CDR2 LQKENI. The CDR3 DNA is TGTGCCAGCTCCCCGGGGGGGGGCACAGATACGCAGTATTTT. Translated: CASSPGGGTDTQYF.

This clone turned up a few times. This chain links TRBV9 with TRBJ1-4; weak D call: TRBD1 (6 bases). This CDR3 is built from 15 residues. V lost 0 bases and J 8 bases, leaving 14 bases between the germline ends. CDR1 SGDLS and CDR2 YYNGEE come from the germline V gene. CDR3 bases: TGTGCCAGCAGCGTAGATACAGGGCGAGGGGAAAAACTGTTTTTT. Translated: CASSVDTGRGEKLFF.

This sequence joins TRBV21-1 and TRBJ1-1; TRBD1, the table's D call, lacks a check against the DNA. TRBV21-1 is described as a pseudogene. The CDR3 has 16 residues. The CDR3 sequence: CASSKGTGTMNTEAFF. The CDR3 nucleotides are TGTGCCAGCAGCAAAGGGACAGGGACCATGAACACTGAAGCTTTCTTT.

The chain recombines TRBV7-3 with TRBJ1-2; possible D gene TRBD1, 6 bases. Germline CDR1 SGHTA, CDR2 FQGTGA. V was trimmed by 5 bases and J by 4 bases, leaving 17 bases between them. This CDR3 region has 15 residues. The CDR3 nucleotides read TGTGCCAGCAGCCCCGATTCGACAGGCCCCTATGGCTACACCTTC. Protein product: CASSPDSTGPYGYTF.

Comments on this clone: One end of the junction does not line up with germline, which may come from a read error. The rearrangement links TRBV5-1 to TRBJ1-5, with 7 bases fitting TRBD1. CDR1 and CDR2 (germline): SGHRS, YFSETQ. CDR3 length: 17 residues. The DNA for the CDR3 is TGCGCCAGGAGCTTGGTTGGCAACACAGGGGGCAATCAGCCCCAGCATTTT. This sequence encodes CARSLVGNTGGNQPQHF.

The genes are TRBV18 and TRBJ2-2; TRBD2 matches at 10 bases. Per germline, CDR1 KGHSH and CDR2 LQKENI. The CDR3 has 16 amino acids. V dropped 3 bases and J dropped 3; count of bases not matched to a gene: 4. Here the CDR3 reads CASSPPSGSDTGELFF. In DNA, the CDR3 is TGTGCCAGCTCACCCCCTAGCGGGAGTGACACCGGGGAGCTGTTTTTT. The full variable domain, in which reference TRBV18 and TRBJ2-2 provide the parts outside the CDR3, is NAGVMQNPRHLVRRRGQEARLRCSPMKGHSHVYWYRQLPEEGLKFMVYLQKENIIDESGMPKERFSAEFPKEGPSILRIQQVVRGDSAAYFCASSPPSGSDTGELFFGEGSRLTVL.

The chain carries TRBV25-1 and TRBJ2-3, with 8 bases matching TRBD1. This CDR3 has 15 residues. Per germline, CDR1 MGHDK and CDR2 SYGVNS. V trimming: 6 bases; J trimming: 6 bases; junction bases outside the gene matches: 11. CDR3 sequence reads: CASSPWTGPSDTQYF. CDR3 in DNA: TGTGCCAGCAGCCCCTGGACAGGGCCCTCCGATACGCAGTATTTT.

The chain combines TRBV5-5 with TRBJ1-1, with TRBD1 matching over 8 bases. The V gene end was trimmed by 4 bases and the J gene end by 3 bases; junction bases not matched to a gene: 8. There are 15 residues in the CDR3. Germline CDR1 and CDR2: SGHKS and YYEKEE (reference sequence). The CDR3 reads CASSQSTGADTEAFF. The CDR3, as DNA: TGTGCCAGCAGCCAGTCGACAGGGGCGGACACTGAAGCTTTCTTT.

This clone was counted once. J is TRBJ2-7 and V is TRBV7-9; no clear D gene. This CDR3 region has 12 residues. Germline V lookup: CDR1 SEHNR, CDR2 FQNEAQ (reference sequence). V dropped 6 bases and J dropped 2 bases, with 8 bases sitting between them. The CDR3 region is CASSRTAYEQYF. The CDR3 DNA sequence: TGTGCCAGCAGTCGAACAGCCTACGAGCAGTACTTC.

CDR3 in DNA: TGTGCCAGTAGGACTAGCGGGAGAGTGAATGAGCAGTTCTTC. Protein: CASRTSGRVNEQFF. The gene calls are TRBV19 and TRBJ2-1; 12 positions match TRBD2. The CDR3 covers 14 residues. In germline, CDR1 is LNHDA, CDR2 SQIVND (reference sequence). After removal of 6 bases from V and 7 bases from J, the junction contained 4 bases not matched to a gene.

The J gene is TRBJ2-5, the V gene TRBV7-2, with TRBD1 identical over 7 bases. The germline gives CDR1 SGHTA, CDR2 FQGNSA. V was clipped by 1 base and J by 3 bases; unmatched bases: 5. The CDR3 runs to 15 residues. The chain's CDR3 is CASSLDTGAEETQYF. The CDR3, as DNA: TGTGCCAGCAGCTTAGATACAGGGGCGGAAGAGACCCAGTACTTC.

V gene TRBV5-4 combines with J gene TRBJ2-3; the match to TRBD2 covers 8 bases. The CDR3 contains 16 residues. V shed 0 bases, J shed 4 bases, and the junction held 7 bases outside the gene matches. Germline CDR1 SGHNT, CDR2 YYREEE (reference sequence). The DNA of the CDR3 is TGTGCCAGCAGCTTGGAGCGGGGGCTGGGGCCAGATACGCAGTATTTT. Its protein product is CASSLERGLGPDTQYF. Together with reference TRBV5-4 and TRBJ2-3, the CDR3 gives the full variable domain: ETGVTQSPTHLIKTRGQQVTLRCSSQSGHNTVSWYQQALGQGPQFIFQYYREEENGRGNFPPRFSGLQFPNYSSELNVNALELDDSALYLCASSLERGLGPDTQYFGPGTRLTVL.

This clone was observed a few times. The V and J genes are TRBV28 and TRBJ2-7, with 9 bases aligning to TRBD1. Trimming cost V 2 bases and J 9 bases; bases outside gene matches: 14. Germline V gene lookup returns CDR1 MDHEN and CDR2 SYDVKM. The length of the CDR3 is 16 residues. The CDR3 reads CASSLPGQGLLVVQYF. In nucleotides, the CDR3 is TGTGCCAGCAGTTTACCCGGACAGGGGTTGCTGGTAGTGCAGTACTTC.

As DNA, the CDR3 is TGTGCCAGCAGCTTATTCGGGGGAGGGAATGAGCAGTTCTTC. It is translated as CASSLFGGGNEQFF. The V call is TRBV7-9, the J call TRBJ2-1, with 7 positions matching TRBD2. The CDR3 sequence is 14 residues long. The trim removed 2 bases at V and 7 bases at J, leaving 5 bases unmatched. Germline V gene data show CDR1 as SEHNR and CDR2 as FQNEAQ (reference sequence).

This clone was counted between two and nine times. V gene TRBV6-4 combines with J gene TRBJ2-1, with 8 bases that match TRBD2. CDR1 is MRHNA and CDR2 is SNTAGT in the germline V gene. V lost 0 bases and J lost 15; bases outside the gene matches: 7. This CDR3 is 13 amino acids long. CDR3 region: CASSDSRAGDLFF. The CDR3 coding sequence is TGTGCCAGCAGTGACTCGAGAGCGGGAGATCTGTTCTTC.

The V gene is TRBV9, the J gene TRBJ2-5, with D maybe TRBD1 (5 bases). The CDR3 sequence is 13 residues long. The ends were cut back, 4 bases at V and 5 bases at J, with 12 bases in the middle. Germline CDR1 reads SGDLS; CDR2 reads YYNGEE. CDR3 nucleotide sequence: TGTGCCAGCAGCCAGGGTCCACTGGAGACCCAGTACTTC. Its protein is CASSQGPLETQYF.

CDR3 region: CASSAERSFNNEQFF. DNA of the CDR3: TGTGCCAGCAGCGCGGAAAGGAGTTTTAACAATGAGCAGTTCTTC. The V and J genes are TRBV2 and TRBJ2-1; no reliable D call. This CDR3 spans 15 amino acids. The V and J ends lost 6 bases and 5 bases respectively, with 17 bases between them. CDR1 and CDR2 (germline): SNHLY, FYNNEI.

The chain carries TRBV27 and TRBJ2-5; 9 bases fit TRBD1. TRBJ2-7 explains the end of the DNA better; the J call may be wrong. The CDR3 length is 14 residues. The germline CDR1 and CDR2 sequences are MNHEY and SMNVEV (reference sequence). The CDR3 DNA follows: TGTGCCAGCAGTTGGACAGGGGAAGCCTCCGAGCAGTACTTC. As protein: CASSWTGEASEQYF.